These 21 T cell receptor beta chains share one sample of origin, sequenced in a study of cytomegalovirus exposure and HLA in healthy donors. Libraries were prepared by immunoSEQ multiplex PCR; TCRdb keeps only in-frame clonotypes and omits some of them. The profile shows about 130,000 clones, under 90% of them singletons. Material for sequencing was PBMCs. The receptors were gathered from a man aged 25-40 years in good health and CMV-seronegative.

The chain employs TRBV14 and TRBJ2-7, with D possibly being TRBD1 (6 bases). This CDR3 is built from 14 residues. Trimming took off 6 bases at V and 0 bases at J, with 12 bases between the two ends. The V gene's germline CDR1 is SGHDN and CDR2 FVKESK. CDR3 nucleotides: TGTGCCAGCAGTCCCGGACAGTACTCCTACGAGCAGTACTTC. It translates to CASSPGQYSYEQYF.

The gene calls are TRBV19 and TRBJ2-1; D is possibly TRBD2 (6 bases). The germline gives CDR1 LNHDA, CDR2 SQIVND (reference sequence). CDR3 length equals 15 residues. Between the trimmed V and J ends, which lost 5 bases and 3 bases, there was a span of 14 bases. As DNA, the CDR3 is TGTGCCAGTAGTTCCGGGACGGGAGACTACAATGAGCAGTTCTTC. This translates into CASSSGTGDYNEQFF.

The chain couples TRBV4-2 to TRBJ2-1, with D maybe TRBD2 (6 bases). Germline V CDR1 and CDR2: LGHNA, YNFKEQ. The CDR3 totals 15 residues. V lost 4 bases and J lost 5, with 15 bases in between. CDR3 bases: TGTGCCAGCAGCCCCTGGGAGCGGGTGGACAATGAGCAGTTCTTC. Its protein product is CASSPWERVDNEQFF.

This chain joins TRBV5-1 and TRBJ2-1, with 9 positions matching TRBD1. CDR3 length: 16 amino acids. Germline trimming cut 0 bases from V and 7 bases from J; bases unmatched to any gene: 8. CDR1 is SGHRS, CDR2 YFSETQ, per germline. CDR3: CASSLGGQGVVNEQFF. The DNA of the CDR3 is TGCGCCAGCAGCTTGGGGGGACAGGGAGTTGTAAATGAGCAGTTCTTC.

This chain connects TRBV6-1 to TRBJ2-7; D unclear. Per germline, CDR1 MNHNS and CDR2 SASEGT. V was clipped by 1 base and J by 0 bases, with 10 bases between them. CDR3 size: 15 residues. CDR3 in amino acids: CASSEVYSSSYEQYF. Written as DNA, the CDR3 is TGTGCCAGCAGTGAAGTCTACAGTAGCTCCTACGAGCAGTACTTC.

The V call is TRBV29-1, the J call TRBJ2-3, with 11 bases matching TRBD2. This CDR3 is built from 15 residues. Losses at the gene ends were 4 bases for V and 3 bases for J; bases not matched to a gene: 6. In germline, CDR1 is SQVTM, CDR2 ANQGSEA. The CDR3: CSVGLTSGETDTQYF. CDR3 coding DNA: TGCAGCGTTGGGTTGACTAGCGGGGAGACAGATACGCAGTATTTT.

The chain recombines TRBV9 with TRBJ1-1, with a possible D match to TRBD1 (6 bases). The germline gives CDR1 SGDLS, CDR2 YYNGEE. Trimming removed 6 bases at V and 1 base at J, with 16 bases between. The CDR3 has 15 residues. CDR3 in amino acids: CASNSGPGENTEAFF. For the CDR3, the DNA is TGTGCCAGCAACTCGGGGCCAGGGGAGAACACTGAAGCTTTCTTT.

The chain couples TRBV4-2 to TRBJ1-1; 8 bases match TRBD1. Germline V gene sequence: CDR1 LGHNA, CDR2 YNFKEQ. The V and J ends lost 2 bases and 3 bases, in that order; junction bases with no gene match: 5. The CDR3 has 15 amino acids. CDR3 sequence reads: CASSQNRGRDTEAFF. CDR3 sequence (DNA): TGTGCCAGCAGCCAAAACAGGGGGAGGGACACTGAAGCTTTCTTT.

The J gene is TRBJ2-7, the V gene TRBV2, with D possibly matching TRBD1 (5 bases). This CDR3 comprises 15 residues. Germline lookup yields CDR1 SNHLY and CDR2 FYNNEI. The V and J ends lost 6 bases and 3 bases respectively, with 18 bases between them. The CDR3 loop is CASSRQPGAFYEQYF. The CDR3 DNA reads as TGTGCCAGCAGCCGACAGCCTGGGGCCTTCTACGAGCAGTACTTC.

This rearrangement joins TRBV19 to TRBJ1-1; D is unclear. Per the germline V gene, CDR1 is LNHDA and CDR2 is SQIVND (reference sequence). Between the trimmed V and J ends, which lost 4 bases and 2 bases, there was a span of 11 bases. This CDR3 comprises 14 residues. The CDR3 sequence is CASSTRAENTEAFF. The DNA of the CDR3 is TGTGCCAGTAGTACGAGAGCCGAAAACACTGAAGCTTTCTTT.

The rearrangement uses TRBV5-6 and TRBJ1-5; the D is unclear. V lost 3 bases and J lost 2, with 12 bases in between. This CDR3 region has 15 residues. The germline gives CDR1 SGHDT, CDR2 YYEEEE. CDR3 DNA: TGTGCCAGCAGCTACACCCCGAGGGGCAATCAGCCCCAGCATTTT. Translation gives CASSYTPRGNQPQHF. The complete variable domain, with remaining parts taken from reference TRBV5-6 and TRBJ1-5, reads DAGVTQSPTHLIKTRGQQVTLRCSPKSGHDTVSWYQQALGQGPQFIFQYYEEEERQRGNFPDRFSGHQFPNYSSELNVNALLLGDSALYLCASSYTPRGNQPQHFGDGTRLSIL.

This clone occurred a few times. The junction and the germline gene differ at one end; a read error may be behind it. V gene TRBV4-1 combines with J gene TRBJ1-1; the D is unclear. The CDR3 is 13 amino acids. The germline gives CDR1 MGHRA, CDR2 YSYEKL. The CDR3 region is CASSQDPGTEAFF. CDR3 nucleotide sequence: TGCGCCAGCAGTCAAGACCCGGGGACTGAAGCTTTCTTT.

The chain joins TRBV6-4 to TRBJ1-2, with D perhaps TRBD1 (6 bases). The V gene's germline CDR1 is MRHNA and CDR2 SNTAGT. V lost 6 bases to trimming and J lost 4 bases, with 12 bases between them. The CDR3 is 13 residues long. The CDR3 bases are TGTGCCAGCAGCGCTGGACAGCGCTATGGCTACACCTTC. As protein: CASSAGQRYGYTF.

The chain uses TRBV4-3 and TRBJ1-1; TRBD1 matches 7 bases. Trimming took 0 bases from V and 1 from J; bases not matched to a gene: 8. Germline assignment: CDR1 LGHNA and CDR2 YSLEER. This CDR3 is built from 17 residues. The CDR3 nucleotides read TGCGCCAGCAGCCAAGATGGTAGGGGGCGAGGGAACACTGAAGCTTTCTTT. Translating gives CASSQDGRGRGNTEAFF.

This clone came up once. J is TRBJ2-2 and V is TRBV4-2, with 7 bases fitting TRBD2. The J segment lost 2 bases and the V segment lost 0 bases, leaving 6 bases of the junction unmatched. Germline V gene sequence: CDR1 LGHNA, CDR2 YNFKEQ. This CDR3 comprises 17 residues. CDR3 amino acids: CASSQEVQRGNTGELFF. For the CDR3, the DNA is TGTGCCAGCAGCCAAGAGGTCCAGCGGGGAAACACCGGGGAGCTGTTTTTT.

The chain carries TRBV5-1 and TRBJ1-1, with TRBD1 matching 7 bases. Trimming at V came to 4 bases and at J to 1 base, leaving 4 bases not matched to a gene. The CDR3 is made up of 14 amino acids. Germline V gene lookup returns CDR1 SGHRS and CDR2 YFSETQ. CDR3 nucleotides: TGCGCCAGCAGCGTGCGGACAGGGAACACTGAAGCTTTCTTT. Its protein product is CASSVRTGNTEAFF.

This clone was detected once. The chain employs TRBV29-1 and TRBJ2-1, with D possibly matching TRBD2 (7 bases). The V gene lost 7 bases and the J gene lost 3 bases, with 10 bases spanning the gap. The CDR3 runs to 12 residues. CDR1 is SQVTM, CDR2 ANQGSEA, per germline. CDR3 region: CSAGGDYNEQFF. The CDR3 nucleotides read TGCAGCGCGGGGGGCGACTACAATGAGCAGTTCTTC.

The genes are TRBV5-4 and TRBJ2-5; possibly TRBD1 for D (6 bases). This CDR3 has 16 residues. The germline gives CDR1 SGHNT, CDR2 YYREEE (reference sequence). Deletions cut 0 bases from V and 1 base from J, with 13 bases between. The DNA for the CDR3 is TGTGCCAGCAGCTTGGAGTTGGGGGCCGCCCAAGAGACCCAGTACTTC. Protein: CASSLELGAAQETQYF. Looking up the rest from reference TRBV5-4 and TRBJ2-5 gives the full variable domain: ETGVTQSPTHLIKTRGQQVTLRCSSQSGHNTVSWYQQALGQGPQFIFQYYREEENGRGNFPPRFSGLQFPNYSSELNVNALELDDSALYLCASSLELGAAQETQYFGPGTRLLVL.

This chain links TRBV28 with TRBJ2-3; tentative D call: TRBD2 (5 bases). V lost 2 bases and J lost 6, with 15 bases in between. Germline loops: CDR1 MDHEN, CDR2 SYDVKM. The CDR3 is 15 residues long. CDR3 region: CASSLEWLARDTQYF. The CDR3 DNA follows: TGTGCCAGCAGTTTAGAGTGGCTAGCAAGGGATACGCAGTATTTT.

The rearrangement uses TRBV10-2 and TRBJ2-7; D ambiguous. CDR1 and CDR2 from the germline V gene are WSHSY and SAAADI. The CDR3 is 16 residues long. The V gene lost 0 bases and the J gene lost 0 bases, with 12 bases spanning the gap. The CDR3 DNA reads TGCGCCAGCAGTGAGTCGAGGCACTACCCCTCCTACGAGCAGTACTTC. It translates to CASSESRHYPSYEQYF.

This clone was recorded only once. The J gene is TRBJ1-2, the V gene TRBV5-6; 9 nucleotides line up with TRBD1. CDR3 size: 14 residues. J lost 8 bases, V lost 1 base, and 6 bases had no gene match. Germline values: CDR1 SGHDT, CDR2 YYEEEE. CDR3 bases: TGTGCCAGCAGCTTGACAGGGGGCCAGGGCGGCTACACCTTC. Translation: CASSLTGGQGGYTF.